This TCR beta chain was captured in a study of blood T cell repertoires in COVID-19. Profiled with immunoSEQ multiplex PCR; TCRdb holds only in-frame clones, not every one. The table records 200,000 or so clones, around 80% of them present only once. Trimming stripped 0 bases from V and 9 bases from J, with 16 bases between. Germline V CDR1 and CDR2: SGHRS, YFSETQ. The CDR3 totals 16 residues. The sequencing sample was made of peripheral blood. The receptor was derived from a man aged 25-45 years with active or convalescent COVID-19. The gene calls are TRBV5-1 and TRBJ1-6, with a possible D match to TRBD1 (5 bases). CDR3 sequence reads: CASSLGGGSVSSPLHF. CDR3 nucleotides: TGCGCCAGCAGCTTGGGGGGGGGATCGGTGAGTTCACCCCTCCACTTT.